Listed below are T cell receptor gamma chains from one sample, sequenced in a study of Vδ1+ human thymocytes. TCRdb reanalysed the multiplex PCR reads with CATT. The repertoire holds tens of thousands of gamma-chain clones, with just over 20% as singletons. The sequenced material came from Vdelta1+ gamma-delta thymocytes from the thymus. These receptors all come from a girl under two years old who had congenital heart surgery. Both conserved end residues are part of each CDR3. Rows give clone size only sometimes, using once, few, many, or a class for an expanded clone.

j_call v_call clone_size cdr3_nt cdr3_aa
TRGJ1/TRGJ2 TRGV4 . TGTGCCACCTGGGATGGGCCCGACCCCAATTATAAGAAACTCTTT CATWDGPDPNYKKLF
TRGJ1/TRGJ2 TRGV9 few TGTGCCTTGTGGGAGAAAAAAGATAAGAAACTCTTT CALWEKKDKKLF
TRGJP2 TRGV8 . TGTGCCACCTGGGATGGCCTTGGTCGTAGTGATTGGATCAAGACGTTT CATWDGLGRSDWIKTF
TRGJ1/TRGJ2 TRGV9 . TGTGCCTTGTGGGGACATAAGCAACTCTTT CALWGHKQLF
TRGJ1/TRGJ2 TRGV9 few TGTGCCTTGTGGGAGGTTTTTGAGAACGGTTATTATAAGAAACTCTTT CALWEVFENGYYKKLF
TRGJ1/TRGJ2 TRGV9 medium-sized TGTGCCTTGTGGGAGGTGTATAAGAAACTCTTT CALWEVYKKLF
TRGJ1/TRGJ2 TRGV2 few TGTGCCACCTGGGACCGTAAATATAAGAAACTCTTT CATWDRKYKKLF
TRGJ1/TRGJ2 TRGV2 once TGTGCCACCTGGGACGGGTCCCCTTTGAGCCAGAAACTCTTT CATWDGSPLSQKLF
TRGJ1/TRGJ2 TRGV3 few TGTGCCACCTGGGACAGGCCGCTCGGTTATTATAAGAAACTCTTT CATWDRPLGYYKKLF
TRGJ1/TRGJ2 TRGV3 . TGTGCCACCTGGGGGTATGAGAAACTCTTT CATWGYEKLF
TRGJP2 TRGV8 few TGTGCCACCTGGGATACCAATAGTAGTGATTGGATCAAGACGTTT CATWDTNSSDWIKTF
TRGJ1/TRGJ2 TRGV9 . TGTGCCTTGTGGGAGTTCTGGTTGGGGTATAAGAAACTCTTT CALWEFWLGYKKLF
TRGJ1/TRGJ2 TRGV2 . TGTGCCACCTGGGACGGGCAATGGTATTATAAGAAACTCTTT CATWDGQWYYKKLF
TRGJ1/TRGJ2 TRGV2 . TGTGCCACCTGGGACAGGCGTTGGAATTATTATAAGAAACTCTTT CATWDRRWNYYKKLF
TRGJ1/TRGJ2 TRGV8 few TGTGCCACCTGGGCCCTGGGTCTTGGTTATAAGAAACTCTTT CATWALGLGYKKLF
TRGJP2 TRGV9 few TGTGCCTTGTGGGAGGTGGGATGGATCAAGACGTTT CALWEVGWIKTF
TRGJ1/TRGJ2 TRGV9 . TGTGCCTTGTGGCCGACAAGGAGTTATTATAAGAAACTCTTT CALWPTRSYYKKLF
TRGJ1/TRGJ2 TRGV4 . TGTGCCACCTGGGATAGTCAATATAAGAAACTCTTT CATWDSQYKKLF
TRGJ1/TRGJ2 TRGV2 . TGTGCCACCTGGGACGGTTCTGGTGGGTATTATAAGAAACTCTTT CATWDGSGGYYKKLF
TRGJ1/TRGJ2 TRGV9 few TGTGCCTTGTGGGAGAGCTACCGGAATTATTATAAGAAACTCTTT CALWESYRNYYKKLF
TRGJP2 TRGV9 . TGTGCCTTGTGGGAGTCTGGCGGTAGTAGTGATTGGATCAAGACGTTT CALWESGGSSDWIKTF
TRGJ1/TRGJ2 TRGV9 . TGTGCCTTGTGGGGAGAGGAGAAACTCTTT CALWGEEKLF
TRGJP2 TRGV3 . TGTGCCACCTGGGACAGGCCCGAGTGTGGTTGGATCAAGACGTTT CATWDRPECGWIKTF
TRGJP2 TRGV8 . TGTGCCACCTGGGGCCCGAGGGGAGATTGGATCAAGACGTTT CATWGPRGDWIKTF
TRGJ1/TRGJ2 TRGV4 . TGTGCCACCTGGGATGGAATCTATAAGAAACTCTTT CATWDGIYKKLF
TRGJ1/TRGJ2 TRGV8 few TGTGCCACCTGGCTTTCCTTCGCTTATTATAAGAAACTCTTT CATWLSFAYYKKLF
TRGJ1/TRGJ2 TRGV9 . TGTGCCTTGTGGGATACCAGGGGCAAGAAACTCTTT CALWDTRGKKLF
TRGJ1/TRGJ2 TRGV4 . TGTGCCACCTGGGTAGGGGGATATTATAAGAAACTCTTT CATWVGGYYKKLF